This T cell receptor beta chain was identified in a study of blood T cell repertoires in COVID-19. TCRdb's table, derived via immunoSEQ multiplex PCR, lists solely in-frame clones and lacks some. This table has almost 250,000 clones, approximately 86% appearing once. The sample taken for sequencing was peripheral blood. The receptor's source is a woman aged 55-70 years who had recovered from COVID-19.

The CDR3 protein is CASSRNRDVNTEAFF. In DNA, the CDR3 is TGTGCCAGCAGTAGAAACAGGGATGTTAACACTGAAGCTTTCTTT. The rearrangement joins TRBV6-5 to TRBJ1-1; tentative D call: TRBD1 (6 bases). Looked up from germline, CDR1 is MNHEY and CDR2 is SVGAGI. The germline V and J ends were trimmed by 5 bases and 2 bases, with 15 bases remaining between them. CDR3 length equals 15 residues.